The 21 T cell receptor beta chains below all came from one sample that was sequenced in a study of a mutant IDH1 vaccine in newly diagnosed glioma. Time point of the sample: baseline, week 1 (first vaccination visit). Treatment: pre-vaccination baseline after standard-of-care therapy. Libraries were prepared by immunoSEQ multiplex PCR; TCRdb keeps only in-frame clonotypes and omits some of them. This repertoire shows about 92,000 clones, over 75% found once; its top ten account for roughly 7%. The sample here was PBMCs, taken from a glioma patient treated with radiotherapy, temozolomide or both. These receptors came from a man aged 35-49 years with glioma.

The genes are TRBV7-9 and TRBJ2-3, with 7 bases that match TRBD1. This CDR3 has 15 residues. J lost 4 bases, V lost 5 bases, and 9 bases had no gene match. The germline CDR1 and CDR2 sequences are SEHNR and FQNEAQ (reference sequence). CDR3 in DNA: TGTGCCAGCAGCCCAGGGACAGTTGGTCCAGATACGCAGTATTTT. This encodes CASSPGTVGPDTQYF.

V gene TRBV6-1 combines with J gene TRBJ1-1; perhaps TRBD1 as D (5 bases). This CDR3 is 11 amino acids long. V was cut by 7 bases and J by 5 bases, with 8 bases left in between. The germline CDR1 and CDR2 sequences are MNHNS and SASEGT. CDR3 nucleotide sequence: TGTGCCAGCAATCGGGGGACTGAAGCTTTCTTT. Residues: CASNRGTEAFF.

This CDR3 reads CASSLESTIHEQYF. DNA for the CDR3: TGTGCCAGCAGCTTAGAGTCCACGATCCACGAGCAGTACTTC. The chain has TRBV11-2 and TRBJ2-7; D uncertain. The germline V and J ends were trimmed by 0 bases and 5 bases, with 11 bases remaining between them. Germline V gives CDR1 SGHAT, CDR2 FQNNGV. The CDR3 has 14 residues. The whole variable domain, remainder taken from reference TRBV11-2 and TRBJ2-7, is EAGVAQSPRYKIIEKRQSVAFWCNPISGHATLYWYQQILGQGPKLLIQFQNNGVVDDSQLPKDRFSAERLKGVDSTLKIQPAKLEDSAVYLCASSLESTIHEQYFGPGTRLTVT.

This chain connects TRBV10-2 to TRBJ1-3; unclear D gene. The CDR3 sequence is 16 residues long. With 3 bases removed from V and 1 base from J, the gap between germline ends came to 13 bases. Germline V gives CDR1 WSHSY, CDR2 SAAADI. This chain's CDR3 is CASSDIAGWSGNTIYF. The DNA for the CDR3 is TGCGCCAGCAGTGACATCGCTGGTTGGTCTGGAAACACCATATATTTT.

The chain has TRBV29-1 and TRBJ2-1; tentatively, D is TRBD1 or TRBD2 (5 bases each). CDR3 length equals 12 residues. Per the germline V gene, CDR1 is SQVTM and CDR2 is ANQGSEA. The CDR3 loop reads CAGQGSGNEQFF. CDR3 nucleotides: TGCGCCGGGCAGGGCTCGGGGAATGAGCAGTTCTTC.

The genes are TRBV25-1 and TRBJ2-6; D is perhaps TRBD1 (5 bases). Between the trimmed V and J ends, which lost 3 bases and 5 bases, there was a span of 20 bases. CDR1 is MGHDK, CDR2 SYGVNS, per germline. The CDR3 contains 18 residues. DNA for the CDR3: TGTGCCAGCAGTGACGAAATAACTGGACAAAGTCGGGCCAACGTCCTGACTTTC. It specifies CASSDEITGQSRANVLTF.

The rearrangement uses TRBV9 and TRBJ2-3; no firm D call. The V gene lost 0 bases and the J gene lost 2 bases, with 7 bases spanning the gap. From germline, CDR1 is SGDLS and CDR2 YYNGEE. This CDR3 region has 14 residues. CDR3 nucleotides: TGTGCCAGCAGCGTAGAGGTCTTCACAGATACGCAGTATTTT. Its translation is CASSVEVFTDTQYF.

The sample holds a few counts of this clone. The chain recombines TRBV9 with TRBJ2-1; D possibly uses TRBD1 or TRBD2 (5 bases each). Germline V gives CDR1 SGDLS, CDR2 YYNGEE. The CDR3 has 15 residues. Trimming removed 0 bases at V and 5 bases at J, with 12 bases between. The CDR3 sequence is CASSVAPQGDNEQFF. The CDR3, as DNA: TGTGCCAGCAGCGTAGCTCCCCAGGGAGACAATGAGCAGTTCTTC.

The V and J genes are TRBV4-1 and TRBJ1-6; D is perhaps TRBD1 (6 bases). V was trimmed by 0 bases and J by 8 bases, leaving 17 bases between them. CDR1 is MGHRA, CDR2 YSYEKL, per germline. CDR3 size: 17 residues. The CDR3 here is CASSQDRGGAYDSPLHF. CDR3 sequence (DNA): TGCGCCAGCAGCCAAGATCGTGGGGGGGCGTATGATTCACCCCTCCACTTT.

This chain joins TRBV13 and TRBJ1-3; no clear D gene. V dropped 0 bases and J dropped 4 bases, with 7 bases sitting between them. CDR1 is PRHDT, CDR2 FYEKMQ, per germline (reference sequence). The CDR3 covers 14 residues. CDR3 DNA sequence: TGTGCCAGCAGCTTAGGGACCAGGGGAAACACCATATATTTT. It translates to CASSLGTRGNTIYF. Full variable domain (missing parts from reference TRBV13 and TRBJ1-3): AAGVIQSPRHLIKEKRETATLKCYPIPRHDTVYWYQQGPGQDPQFLISFYEKMQSDKGSIPDRFSAQQFSDYHSELNMSSLELGDSALYFCASSLGTRGNTIYFGEGSWLTVV.

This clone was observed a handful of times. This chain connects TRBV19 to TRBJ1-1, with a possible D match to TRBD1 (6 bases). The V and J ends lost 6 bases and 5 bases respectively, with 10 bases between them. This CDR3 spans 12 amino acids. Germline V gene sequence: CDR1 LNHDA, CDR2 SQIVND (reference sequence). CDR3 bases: TGTGCCAGTAGAGGGGGATGGACTGAAGCTTTCTTT. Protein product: CASRGGWTEAFF.

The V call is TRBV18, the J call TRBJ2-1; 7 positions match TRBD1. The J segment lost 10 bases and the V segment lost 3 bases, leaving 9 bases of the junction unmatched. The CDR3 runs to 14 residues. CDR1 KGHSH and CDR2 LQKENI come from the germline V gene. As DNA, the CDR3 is TGTGCCAGCTCACCGAAGACAGGGCGAGGGGAGCAGTTCTTC. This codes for CASSPKTGRGEQFF.

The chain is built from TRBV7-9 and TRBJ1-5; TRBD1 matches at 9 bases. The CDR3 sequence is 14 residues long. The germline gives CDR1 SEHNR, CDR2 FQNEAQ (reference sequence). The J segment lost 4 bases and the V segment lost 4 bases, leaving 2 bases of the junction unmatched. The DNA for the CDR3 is TGTGCCAGCAGCTCCGGGACAGGGAATCAGCCCCAGCATTTT. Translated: CASSSGTGNQPQHF. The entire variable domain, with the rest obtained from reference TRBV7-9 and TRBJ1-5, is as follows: DTGVSQNPRHKITKRGQNVTFRCDPISEHNRLYWYRQTLGQGPEFLTYFQNEAQLEKSRLLSDRFSAERPKGSFSTLEIQRTEQGDSAMYLCASSSGTGNQPQHFGDGTRLSIL.

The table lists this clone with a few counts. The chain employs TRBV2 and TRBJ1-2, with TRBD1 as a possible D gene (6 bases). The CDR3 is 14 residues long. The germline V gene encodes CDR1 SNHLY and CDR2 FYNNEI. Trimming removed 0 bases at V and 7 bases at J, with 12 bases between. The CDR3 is CASSEARDIGGYTF. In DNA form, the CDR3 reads TGTGCCAGCAGTGAAGCGCGGGACATTGGTGGCTACACCTTC.

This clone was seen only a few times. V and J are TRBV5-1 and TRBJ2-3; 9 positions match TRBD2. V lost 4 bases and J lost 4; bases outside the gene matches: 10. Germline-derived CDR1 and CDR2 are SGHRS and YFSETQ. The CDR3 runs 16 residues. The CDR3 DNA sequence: TGCGCCAGCAGCCCCCTAAGCGGGGGGCCTGCAGATACGCAGTATTTT. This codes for CASSPLSGGPADTQYF.

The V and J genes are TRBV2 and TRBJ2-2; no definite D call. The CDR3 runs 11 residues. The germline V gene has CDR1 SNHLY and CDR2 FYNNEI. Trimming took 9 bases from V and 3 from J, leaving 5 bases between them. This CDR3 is CASQDTGELFF. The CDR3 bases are TGTGCCAGTCAGGACACCGGGGAGCTGTTTTTT.

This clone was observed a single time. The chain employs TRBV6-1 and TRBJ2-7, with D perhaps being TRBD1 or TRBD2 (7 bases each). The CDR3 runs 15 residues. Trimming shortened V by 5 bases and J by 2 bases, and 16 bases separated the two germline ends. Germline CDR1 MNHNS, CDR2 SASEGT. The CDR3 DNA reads TGTGCCAGCAGTTTAACTCCAGGGGGGGCCTACGAGCAGTACTTC. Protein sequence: CASSLTPGGAYEQYF.

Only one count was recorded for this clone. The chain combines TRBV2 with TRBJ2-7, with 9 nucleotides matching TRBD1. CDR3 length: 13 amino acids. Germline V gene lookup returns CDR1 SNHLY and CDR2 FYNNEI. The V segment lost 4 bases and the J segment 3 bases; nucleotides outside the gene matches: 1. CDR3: CASSGTGDYEQYF. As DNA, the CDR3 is TGTGCCAGCAGTGGGACAGGGGACTACGAGCAGTACTTC.

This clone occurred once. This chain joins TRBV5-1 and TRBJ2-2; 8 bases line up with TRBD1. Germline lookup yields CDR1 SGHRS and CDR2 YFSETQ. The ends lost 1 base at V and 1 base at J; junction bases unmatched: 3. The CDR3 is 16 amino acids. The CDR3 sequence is CASSLRGTGNTGELFF. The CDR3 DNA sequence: TGCGCCAGCAGCTTGAGGGGGACAGGGAACACCGGGGAGCTGTTTTTT.

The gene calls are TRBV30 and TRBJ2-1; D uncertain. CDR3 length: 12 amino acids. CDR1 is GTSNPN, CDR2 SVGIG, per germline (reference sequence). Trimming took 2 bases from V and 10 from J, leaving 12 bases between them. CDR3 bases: TGTGCCTGGAGTCCGAACGCGTTGGAGCAGTTCTTC. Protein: CAWSPNALEQFF. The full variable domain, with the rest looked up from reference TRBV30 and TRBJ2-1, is SQTIHQWPATLVQPVGSPLSLECTVEGTSNPNLYWYRQAAGRGLQLLFYSVGIGQISSEVPQNLSASRPQDRQFILSSKKLLLSDSGFYLCAWSPNALEQFFGPGTRLTVL.

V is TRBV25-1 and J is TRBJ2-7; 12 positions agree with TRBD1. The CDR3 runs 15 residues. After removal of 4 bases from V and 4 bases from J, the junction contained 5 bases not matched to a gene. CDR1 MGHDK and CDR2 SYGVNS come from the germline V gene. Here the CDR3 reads CASSGWGQGAYEQYF. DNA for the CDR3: TGTGCCAGCAGTGGATGGGGACAGGGGGCTTACGAGCAGTACTTC.